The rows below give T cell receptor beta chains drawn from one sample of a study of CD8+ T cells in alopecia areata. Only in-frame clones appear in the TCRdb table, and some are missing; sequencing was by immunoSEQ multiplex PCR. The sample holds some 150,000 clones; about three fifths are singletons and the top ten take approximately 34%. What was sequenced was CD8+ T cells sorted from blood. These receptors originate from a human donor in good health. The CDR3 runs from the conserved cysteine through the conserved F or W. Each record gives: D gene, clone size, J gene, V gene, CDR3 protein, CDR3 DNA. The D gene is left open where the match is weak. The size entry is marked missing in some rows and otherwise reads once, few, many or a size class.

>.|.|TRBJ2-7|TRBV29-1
CSVDSQRGYEQYF
TGCAGCGTTGACAGTCAGAGGGGCTACGAGCAGTACTTC
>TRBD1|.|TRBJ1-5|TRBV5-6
CASSDGTGGGQPQHF
TGTGCCAGCAGCGACGGGACAGGGGGTGGACAGCCCCAGCATTTT
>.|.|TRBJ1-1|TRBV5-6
CASSLGGVFPAEAFF
TGTGCCAGCAGCTTGGGCGGAGTTTTTCCGGCTGAAGCTTTCTTT
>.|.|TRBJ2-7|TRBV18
CASSPEGYEQYF
TGTGCCAGCTCACCAGAGGGGTACGAGCAGTACTTC
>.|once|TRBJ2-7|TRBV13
CASSLGTDYEQYF
TGTGCCAGCAGCTTAGGGACAGACTACGAGCAGTACTTC
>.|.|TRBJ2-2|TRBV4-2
CASSQGSGELFF
TGTGCCAGCAGCCAAGGGTCCGGGGAGCTGTTTTTT
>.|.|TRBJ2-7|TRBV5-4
CASSLGLYDEQYF
TGTGCCAGCAGCTTGGGACTATACGACGAGCAGTACTTC
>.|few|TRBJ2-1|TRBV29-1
CSVPFRNEQFF
TGCAGCGTTCCCTTCAGGAATGAGCAGTTCTTC
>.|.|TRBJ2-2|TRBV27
CASRPTMGTGELFF
TGTGCCAGCCGACCCACCATGGGGACCGGGGAGCTGTTTTTT
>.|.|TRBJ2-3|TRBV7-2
CASRAPDTQYF
TGTGCCAGCCGGGCGCCAGATACGCAGTATTTT
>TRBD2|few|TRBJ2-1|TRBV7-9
CASSLVEREIRFF
TGTGCCAGCAGCTTGGTCGAGCGGGAAATAAGGTTCTTC
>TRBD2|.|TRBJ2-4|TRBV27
CASRKLAGDREAKNIQYF
TGTGCCAGCAGGAAACTAGCGGGAGACAGGGAAGCCAAAAACATTCAGTACTTC
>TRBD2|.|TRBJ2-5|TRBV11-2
CASSLFPSGSSETQYF
TGTGCCAGCAGCTTATTTCCTAGCGGGAGTAGTGAGACCCAGTACTTC
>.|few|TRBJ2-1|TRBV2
CASSEDDLGIREQFF
TGTGCCAGCAGTGAAGACGATTTGGGGATAAGAGAGCAGTTCTTC
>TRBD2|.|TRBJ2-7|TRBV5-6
CASSLESGGTYEQYF
TGTGCCAGCAGCTTGGAAAGCGGGGGGACCTACGAGCAGTACTTC
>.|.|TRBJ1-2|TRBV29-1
CSVTGGTNYGYTF
TGCAGCGTCACAGGTGGTACTAACTATGGCTACACCTTC
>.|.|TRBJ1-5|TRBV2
CASRQPNQPQHF
TGTGCCAGCAGACAGCCCAATCAGCCCCAGCATTTT
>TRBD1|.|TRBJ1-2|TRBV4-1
CASSQDPGQDFYGYTF
TGCGCCAGCAGCCAAGATCCGGGACAGGATTTCTATGGCTACACCTTC
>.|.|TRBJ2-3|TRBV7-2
CASSFFISGTDTQYF
TGTGCCAGCAGCTTCTTCATTAGCGGCACAGATACGCAGTATTTT
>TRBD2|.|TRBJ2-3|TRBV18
CASSPPGLAGGQDTQYF
TGTGCCAGCTCACCACCCGGACTAGCGGGAGGGCAAGATACGCAGTATTTT
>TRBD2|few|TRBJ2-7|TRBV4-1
CASSQGLAGGEQYF
TGCGCCAGCAGCCAGGGACTAGCGGGAGGCGAGCAGTACTTC
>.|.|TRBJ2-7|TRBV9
CASSYYRETYEQYF
TGTGCCAGCAGCTATTACAGGGAAACCTACGAGCAGTACTTC
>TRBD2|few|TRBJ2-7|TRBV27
CASSPRSGSAYEQYF
TGTGCCAGCAGCCCCAGAAGCGGGAGCGCCTACGAGCAGTACTTC
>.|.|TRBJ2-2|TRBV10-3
CAIKDALNTGELFF
TGTGCCATCAAAGACGCCCTGAACACCGGGGAGCTGTTTTTT
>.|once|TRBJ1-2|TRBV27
CASNINGYTF
TGTGCCAGCAATATAAATGGCTACACCTTC
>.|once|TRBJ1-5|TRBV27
CASSPGRRSNQPQHF
TGTGCCAGCAGCCCCGGGAGACGGAGCAATCAGCCCCAGCATTTT
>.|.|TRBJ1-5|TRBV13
CASSLVGGQPQHF
TGTGCCAGCAGCTTAGTGGGCGGACAGCCCCAGCATTTT
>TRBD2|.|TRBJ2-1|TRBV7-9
CASSPSGISYNEQFF
TGTGCCAGCAGCCCTAGCGGGATCTCCTACAATGAGCAGTTCTTC
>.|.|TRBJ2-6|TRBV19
CASSESYSGANVLTF
TGTGCCAGCTCCGAGAGTTACTCTGGGGCCAACGTCCTGACTTTC
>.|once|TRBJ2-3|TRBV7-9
CASSYEQGTDTQYF
TGTGCCAGCAGCTACGAACAGGGCACAGATACGCAGTATTTT
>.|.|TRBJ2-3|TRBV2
CASRQDAGTSTDTQYF
TGTGCCAGCCGCCAGGACGCGGGAACCTCCACAGATACGCAGTATTTT
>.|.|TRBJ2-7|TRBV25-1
CASSEWDEQYF
TGTGCCAGCAGTGAATGGGACGAGCAGTACTTC
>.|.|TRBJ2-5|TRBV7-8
CASSLVTARMETQYF
TGTGCCAGCAGCTTAGTAACAGCCAGGATGGAGACCCAGTACTTC
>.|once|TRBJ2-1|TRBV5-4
CASTQVGKAGNEQFF
TGTGCCAGCACCCAAGTAGGGAAAGCGGGCAATGAGCAGTTCTTC
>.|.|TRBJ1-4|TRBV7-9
CASSLAADGFNEKLFF
TGTGCCAGCAGCTTAGCGGCGGACGGTTTTAATGAAAAACTGTTTTTT
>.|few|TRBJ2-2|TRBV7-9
CASRSVPGTSTGELFF
TGTGCCAGCAGATCCGTGCCAGGGACTTCCACCGGGGAGCTGTTTTTT
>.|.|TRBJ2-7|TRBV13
CASSTPGSPQYF
TGTGCCAGCAGCACCCCGGGGAGCCCGCAGTACTTC
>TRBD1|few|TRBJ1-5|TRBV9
CASSAGQGMGQPQHF
TGTGCCAGCAGCGCCGGACAGGGAATGGGTCAGCCCCAGCATTTT
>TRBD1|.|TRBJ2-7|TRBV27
CASSRTGIIHEQYF
TGTGCCAGCAGTAGGACAGGGATAATCCACGAGCAGTACTTC
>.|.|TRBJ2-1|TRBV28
CASSLRHPGNEQFF
TGTGCCAGCAGTTTGCGACACCCGGGCAATGAGCAGTTCTTC
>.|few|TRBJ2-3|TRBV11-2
CASSSEWRTDTQYF
TGTGCCAGCAGCTCTGAGTGGCGTACAGATACGCAGTATTTT
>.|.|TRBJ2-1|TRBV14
CASSQDPGLGDNEQFF
TGTGCCAGCAGCCAAGATCCCGGACTTGGCGACAATGAGCAGTTCTTC
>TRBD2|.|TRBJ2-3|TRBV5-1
CASSLLALAEYTDTQYF
TGCGCCAGCAGCCTACTCGCACTAGCGGAGTACACAGATACGCAGTATTTT
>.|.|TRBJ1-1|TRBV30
CAWATVSGNTEAFF
TGTGCCTGGGCGACAGTCTCGGGGAACACTGAAGCTTTCTTT
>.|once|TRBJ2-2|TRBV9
CASSLTSTGELFF
TGTGCCAGCAGTCTAACCTCCACCGGGGAGCTGTTTTTT
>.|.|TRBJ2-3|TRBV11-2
CASSLRGRVGTDTQYF
TGTGCCAGCAGCCTCCGAGGGCGGGTGGGCACAGATACGCAGTATTTT
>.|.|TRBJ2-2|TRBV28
CASSVTGTGSGELFF
TGTGCCAGCAGTGTCACCGGGACGGGGTCCGGGGAGCTGTTTTTT
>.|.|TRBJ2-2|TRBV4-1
CASSQEKGRELFF
TGCGCCAGCAGCCAAGAAAAGGGCCGGGAGCTGTTTTTT
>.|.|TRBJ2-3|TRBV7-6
CASSLGGGPTDTQYF
TGTGCCAGCAGCTTAGGCGGGGGCCCGACAGATACGCAGTATTTT
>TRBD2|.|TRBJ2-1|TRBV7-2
CASTPPSGRPYNEQFF
TGTGCCAGCACCCCACCGAGCGGGAGGCCGTACAATGAGCAGTTCTTC
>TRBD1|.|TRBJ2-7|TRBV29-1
CSVKAAGQGIHEQYF
TGCAGCGTTAAGGCAGCGGGACAGGGGATCCACGAGCAGTACTTC
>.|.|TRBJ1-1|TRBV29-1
CSVPGLTTEAFF
TGCAGCGTTCCGGGACTCACTACTGAAGCTTTCTTT
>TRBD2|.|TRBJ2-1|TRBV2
CASSEGGTYNEQFF
TGTGCCAGCAGTGAGGGGGGGACCTACAATGAGCAGTTCTTC
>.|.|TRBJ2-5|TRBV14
CASSQGAGYQETQYF
TGTGCCAGCAGCCAAGGGGCAGGGTACCAAGAGACCCAGTACTTC
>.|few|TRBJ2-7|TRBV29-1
CSVEGPRQGGYEQYF
TGCAGCGTTGAAGGTCCGCGACAGGGAGGGTACGAGCAGTACTTC
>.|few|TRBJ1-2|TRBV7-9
CASSLVGAYGYTF
TGTGCCAGCAGCTTAGTGGGGGCGTATGGCTACACCTTC
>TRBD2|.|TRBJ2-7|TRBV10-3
CAISDPAGTPYEQYF
TGTGCCATCAGTGACCCAGCGGGGACGCCCTACGAGCAGTACTTC
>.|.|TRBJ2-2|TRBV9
CASSVVVQDYSGAGELFF
TGTGCCAGCAGCGTAGTTGTACAGGACTATTCTGGCGCCGGGGAGCTGTTTTTT
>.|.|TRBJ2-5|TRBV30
CAWRKSDETQYF
TGTGCCTGGAGAAAAAGCGACGAGACCCAGTACTTC